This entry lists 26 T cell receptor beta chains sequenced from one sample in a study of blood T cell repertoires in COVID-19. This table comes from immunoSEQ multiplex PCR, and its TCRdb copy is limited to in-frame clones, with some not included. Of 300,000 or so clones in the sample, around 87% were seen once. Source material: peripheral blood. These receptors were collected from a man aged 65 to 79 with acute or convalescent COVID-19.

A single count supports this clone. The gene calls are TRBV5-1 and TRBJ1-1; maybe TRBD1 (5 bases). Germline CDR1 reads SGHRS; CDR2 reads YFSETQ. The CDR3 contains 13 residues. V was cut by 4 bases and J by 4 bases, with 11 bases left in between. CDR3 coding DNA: TGCGCCAGCAGCGGGCAGGGTGGCACTGAAGCTTTCTTT. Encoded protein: CASSGQGGTEAFF.

The CDR3 coding sequence is TGTGCCACCAGTGATCGCCAGGGAGGTGTAGAAGAGACCCAGTACTTC. Residues: CATSDRQGGVEETQYF. V and J are TRBV24-1 and TRBJ2-5; D may be TRBD2 (6 bases). The CDR3 length is 16 residues. Germline lookup yields CDR1 KGHDR and CDR2 SFDVKD. V lost 3 bases, J lost 3 bases, and 16 bases lay in between.

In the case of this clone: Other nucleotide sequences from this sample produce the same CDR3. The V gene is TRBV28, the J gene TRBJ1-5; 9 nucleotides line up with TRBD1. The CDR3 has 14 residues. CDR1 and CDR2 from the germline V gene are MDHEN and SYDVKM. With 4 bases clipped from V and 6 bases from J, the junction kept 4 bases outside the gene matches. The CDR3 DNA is TGTGCCAGCAGTTCAGGACAGGGGAGTCAGCCCCAGCATTTT. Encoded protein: CASSSGQGSQPQHF. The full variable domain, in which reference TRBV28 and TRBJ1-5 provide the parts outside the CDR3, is DVKVTQSSRYLVKRTGEKVFLECVQDMDHENMFWYRQDPGLGLRLIYFSYDVKMKEKGDIPEGYSVSREKKERFSLILESASTNQTSMYLCASSSGQGSQPQHFGDGTRLSIL.

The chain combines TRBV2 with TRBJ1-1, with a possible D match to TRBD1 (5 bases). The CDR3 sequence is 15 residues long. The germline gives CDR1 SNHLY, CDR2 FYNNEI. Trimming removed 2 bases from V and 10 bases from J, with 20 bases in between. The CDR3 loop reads CASSERGGSAARAFF. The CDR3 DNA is TGTGCCAGCAGTGAAAGGGGTGGGTCGGCAGCCCGAGCTTTCTTT.

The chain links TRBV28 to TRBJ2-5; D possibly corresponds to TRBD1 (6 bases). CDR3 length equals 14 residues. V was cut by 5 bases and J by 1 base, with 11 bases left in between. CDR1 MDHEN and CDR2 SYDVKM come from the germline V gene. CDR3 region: CASSPPDSQETQYF. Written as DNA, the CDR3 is TGTGCCAGCAGTCCACCGGACAGCCAAGAGACCCAGTACTTC.

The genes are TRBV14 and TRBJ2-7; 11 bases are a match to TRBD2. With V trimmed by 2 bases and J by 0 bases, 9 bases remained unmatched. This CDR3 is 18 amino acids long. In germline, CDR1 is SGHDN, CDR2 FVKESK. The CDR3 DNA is TGTGCCAGCAGCCAAAGGGGCCCCGGGACTAGCGGCTCCTACGAGCAGTACTTC. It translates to CASSQRGPGTSGSYEQYF.

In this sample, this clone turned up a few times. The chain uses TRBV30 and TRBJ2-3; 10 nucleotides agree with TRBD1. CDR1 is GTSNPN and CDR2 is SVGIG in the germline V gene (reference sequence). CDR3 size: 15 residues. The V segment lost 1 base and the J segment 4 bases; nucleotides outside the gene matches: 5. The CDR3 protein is CAWSGGQGGPDTQYF. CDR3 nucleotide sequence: TGTGCCTGGAGTGGAGGACAGGGGGGTCCAGATACGCAGTATTTT.

CDR3 DNA sequence: TGTGCCAGCAGTTTAGACAGGGGAGGAAACTATGGCTACACCTTC. It translates to CASSLDRGGNYGYTF. The chain joins TRBV27 to TRBJ1-2; 8 bases align to TRBD1. V dropped 2 bases and J dropped 2; count of bases not matched to a gene: 4. The CDR3 runs 15 residues. Germline CDR1 is MNHEY and CDR2 is SMNVEV (reference sequence).

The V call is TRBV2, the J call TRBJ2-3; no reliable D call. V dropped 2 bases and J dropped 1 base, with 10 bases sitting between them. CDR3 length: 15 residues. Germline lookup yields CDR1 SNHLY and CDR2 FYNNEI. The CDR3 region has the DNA TGTGCCAGCAGTGAAATGCTTTTAGGCACAGATACGCAGTATTTT. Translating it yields CASSEMLLGTDTQYF.

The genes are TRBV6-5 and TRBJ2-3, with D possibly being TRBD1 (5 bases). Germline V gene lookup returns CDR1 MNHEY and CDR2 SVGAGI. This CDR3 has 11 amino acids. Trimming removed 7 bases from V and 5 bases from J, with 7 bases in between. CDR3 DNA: TGTGCCAGCACTAGGGGAGATACGCAGTATTTT. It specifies CASTRGDTQYF.

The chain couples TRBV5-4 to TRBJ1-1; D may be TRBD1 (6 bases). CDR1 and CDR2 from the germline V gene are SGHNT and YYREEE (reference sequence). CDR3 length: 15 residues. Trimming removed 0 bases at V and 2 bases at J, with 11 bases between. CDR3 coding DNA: TGTGCCAGCAGCTTGGGGACAGACCCTAACACTGAAGCTTTCTTT. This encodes CASSLGTDPNTEAFF.

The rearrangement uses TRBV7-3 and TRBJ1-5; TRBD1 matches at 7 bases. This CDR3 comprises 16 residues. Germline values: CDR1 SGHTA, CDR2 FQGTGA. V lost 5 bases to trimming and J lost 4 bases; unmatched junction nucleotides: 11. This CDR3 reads CASSPGTEVPNQPQHF. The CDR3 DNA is TGTGCCAGCAGCCCCGGGACAGAAGTACCTAATCAGCCCCAGCATTTT. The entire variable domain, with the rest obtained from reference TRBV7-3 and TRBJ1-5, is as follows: GAGVSQTPSNKVTEKGKYVELRCDPISGHTALYWYRQSLGQGPEFLIYFQGTGAADDSGLPNDRFFAVRPEGSVSTLKIQRTERGDSAVYLCASSPGTEVPNQPQHFGDGTRLSIL.

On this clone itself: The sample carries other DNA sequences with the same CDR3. CDR3: CASRTGTGNTIYF. CDR3 in DNA: TGTGCCAGTCGAACAGGGACTGGAAACACCATATATTTT. The V call is TRBV19, the J call TRBJ1-3; a weak D match, TRBD1 (6 bases). The V gene's germline CDR1 is LNHDA and CDR2 SQIVND (reference sequence). Trimming stripped 8 bases from V and 2 bases from J, with 10 bases between. This CDR3 spans 13 amino acids.

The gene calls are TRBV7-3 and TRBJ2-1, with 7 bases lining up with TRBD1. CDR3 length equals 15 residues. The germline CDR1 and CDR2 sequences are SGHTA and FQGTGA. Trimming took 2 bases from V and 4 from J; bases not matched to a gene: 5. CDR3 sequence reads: CASSLSGGIYNEQFF. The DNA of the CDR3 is TGTGCCAGCAGCTTATCAGGGGGTATTTACAATGAGCAGTTCTTC.

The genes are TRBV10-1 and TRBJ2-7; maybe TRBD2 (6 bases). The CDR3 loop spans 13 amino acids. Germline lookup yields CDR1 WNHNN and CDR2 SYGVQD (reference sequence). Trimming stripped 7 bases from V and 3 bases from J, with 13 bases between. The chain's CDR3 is CASNTTSRYEQYF. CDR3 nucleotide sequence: TGCGCCAGCAATACGACTAGTCGCTACGAGCAGTACTTC.

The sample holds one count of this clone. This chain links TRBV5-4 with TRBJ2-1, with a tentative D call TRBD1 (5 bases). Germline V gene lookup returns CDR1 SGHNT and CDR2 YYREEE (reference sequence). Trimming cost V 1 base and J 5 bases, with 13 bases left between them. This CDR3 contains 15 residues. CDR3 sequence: CASSLKGLPNNEQFF. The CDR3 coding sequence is TGTGCCAGCAGCTTGAAGGGGCTGCCCAACAATGAGCAGTTCTTC.

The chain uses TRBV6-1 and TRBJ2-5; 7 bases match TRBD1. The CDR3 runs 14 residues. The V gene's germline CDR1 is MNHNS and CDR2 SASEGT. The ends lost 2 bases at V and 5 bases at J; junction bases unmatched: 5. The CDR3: CASSEHPGQETQYF. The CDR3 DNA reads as TGTGCCAGCAGTGAACACCCGGGACAGGAGACCCAGTACTTC.

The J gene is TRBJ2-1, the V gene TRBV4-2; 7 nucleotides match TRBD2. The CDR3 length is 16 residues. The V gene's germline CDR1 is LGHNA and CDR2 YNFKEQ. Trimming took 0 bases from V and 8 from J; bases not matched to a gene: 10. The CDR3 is CASSQDHSGKVHEQFF. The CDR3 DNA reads TGTGCCAGCAGCCAAGATCACAGCGGGAAGGTCCATGAGCAGTTCTTC.

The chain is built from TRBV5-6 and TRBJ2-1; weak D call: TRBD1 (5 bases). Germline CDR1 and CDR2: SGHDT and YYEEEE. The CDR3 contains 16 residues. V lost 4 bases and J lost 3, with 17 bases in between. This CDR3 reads CASSLGPDRYYNEQFF. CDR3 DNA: TGTGCCAGCAGCCTGGGGCCAGACAGATACTACAATGAGCAGTTCTTC.

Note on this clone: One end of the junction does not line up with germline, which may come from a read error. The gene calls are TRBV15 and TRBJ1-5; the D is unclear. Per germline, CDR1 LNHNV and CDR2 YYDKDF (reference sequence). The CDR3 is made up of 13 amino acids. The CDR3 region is CATSRDGKQPQHF. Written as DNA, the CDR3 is TGTGCCACCAGCAGAGATGGCAAACAGCCCCAGCATTTT.

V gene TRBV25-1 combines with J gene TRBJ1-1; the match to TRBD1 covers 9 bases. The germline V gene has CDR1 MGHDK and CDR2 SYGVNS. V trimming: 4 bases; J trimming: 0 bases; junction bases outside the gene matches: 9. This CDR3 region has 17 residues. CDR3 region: CASSGTGTGPMNTEAFF. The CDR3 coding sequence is TGTGCCAGCAGTGGAACCGGGACAGGGCCGATGAACACTGAAGCTTTCTTT.

The CDR3 nucleotides read TGTGCCAGCGGAATCGGACTAGCGGGAGGGCAGACCCAGTACTTC. The encoded protein is CASGIGLAGGQTQYF. The chain is built from TRBV11-2 and TRBJ2-5, with 15 bases that match TRBD2. Looked up from germline, CDR1 is SGHAT and CDR2 is FQNNGV. After removal of 8 bases from V and 6 bases from J, the junction contained 7 bases not matched to a gene. This CDR3 spans 15 amino acids.

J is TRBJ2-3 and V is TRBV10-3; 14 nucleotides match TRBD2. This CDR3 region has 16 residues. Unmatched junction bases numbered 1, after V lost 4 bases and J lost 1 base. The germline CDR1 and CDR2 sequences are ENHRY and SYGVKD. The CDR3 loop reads CAISGGLAGGTDTQYF. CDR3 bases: TGTGCCATCAGTGGGGGACTAGCGGGGGGCACAGATACGCAGTATTTT.

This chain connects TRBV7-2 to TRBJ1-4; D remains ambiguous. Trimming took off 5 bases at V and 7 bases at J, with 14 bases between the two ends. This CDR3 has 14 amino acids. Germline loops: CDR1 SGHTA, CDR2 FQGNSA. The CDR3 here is CASSQPGAREKLFF. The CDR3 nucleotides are TGTGCCAGCAGCCAACCGGGAGCCCGTGAAAAACTGTTTTTT.

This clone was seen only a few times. The CDR3 protein is CASSVGGADNSPLHF. The DNA of the CDR3 is TGTGCCAGCAGCGTAGGGGGCGCGGATAATTCACCCCTCCACTTT. This chain joins TRBV9 and TRBJ1-6; TRBD1 is a possible D gene (5 bases). There are 15 residues in the CDR3. V shed 0 bases and J shed 5 bases, with 9 bases lying between them. Germline V gives CDR1 SGDLS, CDR2 YYNGEE.

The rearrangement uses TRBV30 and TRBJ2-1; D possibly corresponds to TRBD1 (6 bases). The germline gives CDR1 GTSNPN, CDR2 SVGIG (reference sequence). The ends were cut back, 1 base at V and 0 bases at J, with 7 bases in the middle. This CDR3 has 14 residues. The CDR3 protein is CAWSGQVSYNEQFF. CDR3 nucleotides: TGTGCCTGGAGTGGACAGGTCTCCTACAATGAGCAGTTCTTC. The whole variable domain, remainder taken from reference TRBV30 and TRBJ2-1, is SQTIHQWPATLVQPVGSPLSLECTVEGTSNPNLYWYRQAAGRGLQLLFYSVGIGQISSEVPQNLSASRPQDRQFILSSKKLLLSDSGFYLCAWSGQVSYNEQFFGPGTRLTVL.